A single T cell receptor (beta chain) is shown here with its context. As yet, its antigen is unknown. The CDR3 covers 16 residues. V shed 4 bases and J 2 bases; nucleotides not matched to a gene: 9. The germline V gene encodes CDR1 SEHNR and CDR2 FQNEAQ (reference sequence). Healthy donors had no documented immune events, such as infections, while sampled. TCRdb's table, derived via immunoSEQ multiplex PCR, lists solely in-frame clones and lacks some. Of about 86,000 clones in the sample, roughly 84% were seen once. The entry originates in a study of identifying expanded T cells in peripheral blood. General study findings and limits: Variance in clone template counts between approximately two-week samples significantly increased with total template count across all healthy donors.

The J gene is TRBJ2-3, the V gene TRBV7-9, with 7 bases identical to TRBD2. The sample was blood. The sequence came from a person aged 18 to 75 in good health. CDR3 residues: CASSSHRGDLTDTQYF. The CDR3 coding sequence is TGTGCCAGCAGCTCTCACCGGGGGGACCTCACAGATACGCAGTATTTT. The full variable domain, in which reference TRBV7-9 and TRBJ2-3 provide the parts outside the CDR3, is DTGVSQNPRHKITKRGQNVTFRCDPISEHNRLYWYRQTLGQGPEFLTYFQNEAQLEKSRLLSDRFSAERPKGSFSTLEIQRTEQGDSAMYLCASSSHRGDLTDTQYFGPGTRLTVL.